A single sample gave rise to the 5 T cell receptor beta chains below, sequenced in a study of OX40 agonist ivuxolimab in advanced cancers. The assay was immunoSEQ multiplex PCR, and TCRdb's table has in-frame clones only and misses some. The table lists 50,000 to 70,000 clones, over 85% of them singletons. This material consisted of CD4+ or CD8+ T cells sorted from blood, taken in a trial of the OX40 agonist ivuxolimab. Receptors were obtained from an adult with an advanced solid tumor such as melanoma, head and neck, liver or kidney cancer.

This chain connects TRBV30 to TRBJ2-7; D ambiguous. CDR3 length: 13 residues. CDR1 and CDR2 (germline): GTSNPN, SVGIG (reference sequence). V was trimmed by 2 bases and J by 0 bases, leaving 8 bases between them. The CDR3 reads CAWSQESSYEQYF. CDR3 in DNA: TGTGCCTGGAGTCAGGAGAGCTCCTACGAGCAGTACTTC.

In its sample, this clone was seen a few times. J is TRBJ2-7 and V is TRBV5-5; 8 nucleotides match TRBD1. In germline, CDR1 is SGHKS, CDR2 YYEKEE (reference sequence). V was pared by 5 bases and J by 3 bases, with 10 bases of the junction left unmatched. The CDR3 extends over 15 amino acids. The CDR3 region has the DNA TGTGCCAGCAGTTCCGGACAGGGTGGATACTACGAGCAGTACTTC. Protein: CASSSGQGGYYEQYF.

The chain employs TRBV28 and TRBJ1-1, with TRBD1 as a possible D gene (6 bases). This CDR3 is built from 14 residues. V lost 5 bases and J lost 5, with 15 bases in between. Germline V gene lookup returns CDR1 MDHEN and CDR2 SYDVKM. The CDR3 is CASSDLRGGTEAFF. In DNA form, the CDR3 reads TGTGCCAGCAGTGACCTTCGAGGGGGAACTGAAGCTTTCTTT. The complete variable domain, with remaining parts taken from reference TRBV28 and TRBJ1-1, reads DVKVTQSSRYLVKRTGEKVFLECVQDMDHENMFWYRQDPGLGLRLIYFSYDVKMKEKGDIPEGYSVSREKKERFSLILESASTNQTSMYLCASSDLRGGTEAFFGQGTRLTVV.

The CDR3 bases are TGTGCCAGCAGCCAACGACGACAGAAGCAGTTCTTC. This sequence encodes CASSQRRQKQFF. The rearrangement uses TRBV16 and TRBJ2-1; D is possibly TRBD1 (5 bases). Trimming removed 2 bases from V and 11 bases from J, with 10 bases in between. Germline lookup yields CDR1 KGHSY and CDR2 FQNENV. The CDR3 has 12 amino acids.

The genes are TRBV7-2 and TRBJ2-5; tentatively, D is TRBD1 (6 bases). V lost 1 base to trimming and J lost 5 bases, with 17 bases between them. Looked up from germline, CDR1 is SGHTA and CDR2 is FQGNSA. This CDR3 spans 16 amino acids. The CDR3: CASSLVFGTGLETQYF. The CDR3 DNA reads TGTGCCAGCAGCTTAGTTTTTGGTACAGGGTTGGAGACCCAGTACTTC. The whole variable domain, filled in from reference TRBV7-2 and TRBJ2-5, reads GAGVSQSPSNKVTEKGKDVELRCDPISGHTALYWYRQSLGQGLEFLIYFQGNSAPDKSGLPSDRFSAERTGGSVSTLTIQRTQQEDSAVYLCASSLVFGTGLETQYFGPGTRLLVL.